This T cell receptor (beta chain) came from a study of T-cell memory formation after mild COVID-19. This clonotype showed up just a few times. What it binds is unknown. TCRdb called the 5' RACE reads again in MiXCR, with one record for every CDR3 protein. This repertoire shows roughly 200,000 distinct CDR3 sequences, over 20% found once; its top ten account for 23%. The study's findings and limits: Among clones contracting day 15 to 85, CD4/CD8 was balanced, whereas later expanders leaned CD4+. Whether day 37 second-wave clones are SARS-CoV-2-specific was not confirmed.

Trimming shortened V by 5 bases and J by 1 base, and 27 bases separated the two germline ends. This CDR3 has 20 amino acids. Germline CDR1 reads SEHNR; CDR2 reads FQNEAQ (reference sequence). The TCR originated in an adult woman who had mild COVID-19 (a few samples of this study predate the infection). Cell type and time point are not known. V gene TRBV7-9 combines with J gene TRBJ2-1; D remains ambiguous. The sequenced sample was PBMCs or a T cell subset sorted from them (not recorded which). The CDR3 DNA reads TGTGCCAGCAGCCCTCCCGTTGGGCTCCCGAACCCTTTGTCCTACAATGAGCAGTTCTTC. Encoded protein: CASSPPVGLPNPLSYNEQFF.